The clone carrying this TCR beta chain was seen ten or more times. Antigen unknown. Individual cDNA molecules each carried unique molecular identifiers attached by the library. In the original workflow: Sample-level TCR yields exhibited a median of approximately 96,000, with a range of roughly 20,000 to 750,000. Each CDR3 protein gets one entry after TCRdb re-called the RACE reads with MiXCR. The V and J calls here are based on TCRdb, not the publication. The table lists tens of thousands of distinct CDR3 sequences, over 7% of them singletons. Specified time point: healthy volunteer bleed at 2 weeks. The authors' total RNA extraction used unfractionated whole blood. The data originate from a study of human T cells and chemical hapten exposure. Study context: TCR yields per sample varied mostly from small pooled library volume differences. Findings and caveats of the study: TCRs exceeding 1 in 1000 frequency stayed unchanged with DPC sensitization.

Sequences were obtained from whole blood. This clonotype was sampled from a human donor in good health. Some clones in this sample may be carry-over from other donors' samples.

This CDR3 is CASSSRVSGGYNEQFF. The CDR3 nucleotides read TGTGCCAGCAGCTCCAGGGTGAGCGGGGGGTACAATGAGCAGTTCTTC. The chain combines TRBV5-6 with TRBJ2-1; 9 bases match TRBD2. Germline assignment: CDR1 SGHDT and CDR2 YYEEEE. The CDR3 is made up of 16 amino acids. With 3 bases clipped from V and 4 bases from J, the junction kept 8 bases outside the gene matches.